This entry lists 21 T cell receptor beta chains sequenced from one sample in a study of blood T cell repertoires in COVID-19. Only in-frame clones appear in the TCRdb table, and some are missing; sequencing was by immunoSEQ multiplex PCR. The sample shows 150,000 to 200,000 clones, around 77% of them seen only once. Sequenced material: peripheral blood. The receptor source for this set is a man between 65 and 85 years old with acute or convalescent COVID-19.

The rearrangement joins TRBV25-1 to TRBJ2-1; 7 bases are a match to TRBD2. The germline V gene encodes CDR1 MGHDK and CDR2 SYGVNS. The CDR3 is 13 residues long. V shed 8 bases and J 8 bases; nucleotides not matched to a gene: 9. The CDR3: CASGWEGPDEQFF. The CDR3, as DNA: TGTGCCAGCGGGTGGGAGGGCCCCGATGAGCAGTTCTTC.

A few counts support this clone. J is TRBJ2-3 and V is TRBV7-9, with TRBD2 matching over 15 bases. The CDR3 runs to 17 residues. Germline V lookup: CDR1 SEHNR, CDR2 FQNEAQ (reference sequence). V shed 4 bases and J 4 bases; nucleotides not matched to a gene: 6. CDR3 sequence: CASSSRTSGRGADTQYF. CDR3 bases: TGTGCCAGCAGCTCACGGACTAGCGGGAGGGGTGCAGATACGCAGTATTTT.

CDR3 sequence (DNA): TGTGCCACCCGGGACAAAGTATACGAGCAGTACTTC. Translation gives CATRDKVYEQYF. This chain joins TRBV19 and TRBJ2-7, with D perhaps matching TRBD1 (6 bases). V lost 10 bases and J 4 bases, leaving 14 bases between the germline ends. The CDR3 has 12 amino acids. From germline, CDR1 is LNHDA and CDR2 SQIVND (reference sequence).

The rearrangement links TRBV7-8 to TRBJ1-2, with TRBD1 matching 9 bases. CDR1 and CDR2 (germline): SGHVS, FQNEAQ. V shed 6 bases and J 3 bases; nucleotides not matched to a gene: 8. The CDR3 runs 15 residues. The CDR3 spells CASRPPGQGHYGYTF. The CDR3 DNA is TGTGCCAGCAGGCCCCCGGGACAGGGCCACTATGGCTACACCTTC.

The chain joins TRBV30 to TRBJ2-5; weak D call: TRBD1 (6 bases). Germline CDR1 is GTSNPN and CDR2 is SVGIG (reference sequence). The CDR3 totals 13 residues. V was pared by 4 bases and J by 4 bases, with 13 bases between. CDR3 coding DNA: TGTGCCTGGACACACAGGGAAGGAGAGACCCAGTACTTC. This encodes CAWTHREGETQYF.

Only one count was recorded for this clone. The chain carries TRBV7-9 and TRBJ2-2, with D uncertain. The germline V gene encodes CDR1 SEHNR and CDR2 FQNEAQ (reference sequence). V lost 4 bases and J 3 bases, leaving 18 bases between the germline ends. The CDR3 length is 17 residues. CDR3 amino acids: CASSSLGSLTHTGELFF. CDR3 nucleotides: TGTGCCAGCAGCTCCTTGGGTAGCCTAACACACACCGGGGAGCTGTTTTTT. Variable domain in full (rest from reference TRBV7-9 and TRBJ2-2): DTGVSQNPRHKITKRGQNVTFRCDPISEHNRLYWYRQTLGQGPEFLTYFQNEAQLEKSRLLSDRFSAERPKGSFSTLEIQRTEQGDSAMYLCASSSLGSLTHTGELFFGEGSRLTVL.

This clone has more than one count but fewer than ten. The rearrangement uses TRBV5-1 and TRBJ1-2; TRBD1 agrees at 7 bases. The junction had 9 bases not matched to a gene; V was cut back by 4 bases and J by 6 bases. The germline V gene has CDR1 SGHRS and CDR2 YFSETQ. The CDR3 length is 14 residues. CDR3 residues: CASSPFQGGDGYTF. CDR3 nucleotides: TGCGCCAGCAGCCCATTTCAGGGGGGCGATGGCTACACCTTC.

CDR3 amino acids: CASTIMNTEAFF. The CDR3 coding sequence is TGTGCCAGCACTATTATGAACACTGAAGCTTTCTTT. The genes are TRBV7-9 and TRBJ1-1, with unresolved D. Germline V gene sequence: CDR1 SEHNR, CDR2 FQNEAQ (reference sequence). Trimming removed 7 bases from V and 0 bases from J, with 6 bases in between. The CDR3 has 12 amino acids.

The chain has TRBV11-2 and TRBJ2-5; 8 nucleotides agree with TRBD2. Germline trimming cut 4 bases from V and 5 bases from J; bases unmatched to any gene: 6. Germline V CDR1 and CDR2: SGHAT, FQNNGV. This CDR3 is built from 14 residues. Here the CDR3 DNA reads TGTGCCAGCAGCTCCCAGACTAGCGTGGAGACCCAGTACTTC. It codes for CASSSQTSVETQYF.

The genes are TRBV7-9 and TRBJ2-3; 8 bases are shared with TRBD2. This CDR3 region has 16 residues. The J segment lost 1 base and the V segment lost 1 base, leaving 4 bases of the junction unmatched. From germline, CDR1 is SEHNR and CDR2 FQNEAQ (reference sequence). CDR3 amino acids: CASSLEVSGGTDTQYF. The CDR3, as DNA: TGTGCCAGCAGCTTAGAGGTTAGCGGGGGCACAGATACGCAGTATTTT. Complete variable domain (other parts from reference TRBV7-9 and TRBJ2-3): DTGVSQNPRHKITKRGQNVTFRCDPISEHNRLYWYRQTLGQGPEFLTYFQNEAQLEKSRLLSDRFSAERPKGSFSTLEIQRTEQGDSAMYLCASSLEVSGGTDTQYFGPGTRLTVL.

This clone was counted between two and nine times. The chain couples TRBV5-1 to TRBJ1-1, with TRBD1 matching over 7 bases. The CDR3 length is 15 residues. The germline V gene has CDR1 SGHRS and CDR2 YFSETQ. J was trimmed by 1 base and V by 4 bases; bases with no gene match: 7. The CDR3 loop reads CASSPTDRTNTEAFF. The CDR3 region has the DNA TGCGCCAGCAGCCCGACGGACAGGACGAACACTGAAGCTTTCTTT.

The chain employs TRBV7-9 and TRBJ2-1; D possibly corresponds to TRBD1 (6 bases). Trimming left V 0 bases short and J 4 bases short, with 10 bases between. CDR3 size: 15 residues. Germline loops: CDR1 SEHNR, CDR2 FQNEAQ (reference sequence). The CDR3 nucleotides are TGTGCCAGCAGCTTAGCACCGGGACAATACAATGAGCAGTTCTTC. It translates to CASSLAPGQYNEQFF.

CDR3 in DNA: TGTGCCAGCAGCTCAGAGATCGGCCTAGCGGGTAACCACAATGAGCAGTTCTTC. This sequence encodes CASSSEIGLAGNHNEQFF. The V gene is TRBV11-3, the J gene TRBJ2-1; 8 nucleotides match TRBD2. CDR1 and CDR2 from the germline V gene are SGHNT and YENEEA. The CDR3 contains 18 residues. V trimming: 4 bases; J trimming: 5 bases; junction bases outside the gene matches: 16.

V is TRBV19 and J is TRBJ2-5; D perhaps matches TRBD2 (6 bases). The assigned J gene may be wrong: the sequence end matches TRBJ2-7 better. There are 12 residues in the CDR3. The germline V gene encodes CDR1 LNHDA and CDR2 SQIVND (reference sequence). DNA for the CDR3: TGTGCCACCGGGACTGGAACCTACGAGCAGTACTTC. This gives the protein CATGTGTYEQYF.

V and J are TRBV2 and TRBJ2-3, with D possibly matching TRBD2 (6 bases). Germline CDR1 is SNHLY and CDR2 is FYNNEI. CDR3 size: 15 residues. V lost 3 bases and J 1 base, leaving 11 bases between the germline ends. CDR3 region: CASSDLGLRTDTQYF. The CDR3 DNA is TGTGCCAGCAGTGACCTAGGACTACGCACAGATACGCAGTATTTT.

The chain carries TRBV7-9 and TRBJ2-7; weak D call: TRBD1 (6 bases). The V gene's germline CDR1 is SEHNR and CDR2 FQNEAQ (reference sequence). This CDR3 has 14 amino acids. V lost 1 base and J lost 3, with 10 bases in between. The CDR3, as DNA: TGTGCCAGCAGCTTAGGAGGACAGATCTACGAGCAGTACTTC. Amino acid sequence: CASSLGGQIYEQYF.

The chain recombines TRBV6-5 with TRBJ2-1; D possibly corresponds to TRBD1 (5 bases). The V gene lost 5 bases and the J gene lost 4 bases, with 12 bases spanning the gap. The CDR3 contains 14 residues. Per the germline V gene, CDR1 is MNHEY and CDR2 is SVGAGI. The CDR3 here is CASSKLTEYNEQFF. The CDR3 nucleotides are TGTGCCAGCAGTAAACTGACAGAATACAATGAGCAGTTCTTC.

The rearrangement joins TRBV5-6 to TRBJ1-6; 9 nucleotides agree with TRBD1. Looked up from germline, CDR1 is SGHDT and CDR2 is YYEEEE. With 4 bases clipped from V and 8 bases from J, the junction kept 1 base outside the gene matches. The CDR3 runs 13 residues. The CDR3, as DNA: TGTGCCAGCAGCGGGACAGGGCATTCACCCCTCCACTTT. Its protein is CASSGTGHSPLHF.

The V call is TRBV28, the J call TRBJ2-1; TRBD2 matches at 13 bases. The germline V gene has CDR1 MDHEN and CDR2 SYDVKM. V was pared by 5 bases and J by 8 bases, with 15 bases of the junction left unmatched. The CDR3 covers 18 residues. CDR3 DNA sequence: TGTGCCAGCAGTAAACTAGCGGGAGGGCGTTCATTCATCGATGAGCAGTTCTTC. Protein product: CASSKLAGGRSFIDEQFF. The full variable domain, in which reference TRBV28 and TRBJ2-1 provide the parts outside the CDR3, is DVKVTQSSRYLVKRTGEKVFLECVQDMDHENMFWYRQDPGLGLRLIYFSYDVKMKEKGDIPEGYSVSREKKERFSLILESASTNQTSMYLCASSKLAGGRSFIDEQFFGPGTRLTVL.

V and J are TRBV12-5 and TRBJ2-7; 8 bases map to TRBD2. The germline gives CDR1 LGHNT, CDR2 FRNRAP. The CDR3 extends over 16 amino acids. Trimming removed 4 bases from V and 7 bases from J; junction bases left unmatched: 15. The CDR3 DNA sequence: TGTGCTAGTGGTTCCCCGGGAGGGCACTTTCCCTGGGAGCAGTACTTC. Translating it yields CASGSPGGHFPWEQYF.

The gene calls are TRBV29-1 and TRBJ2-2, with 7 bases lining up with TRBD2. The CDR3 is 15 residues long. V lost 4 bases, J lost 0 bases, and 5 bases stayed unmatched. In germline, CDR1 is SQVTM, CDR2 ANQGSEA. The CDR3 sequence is CSVGGRGPNTGELFF. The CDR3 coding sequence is TGCAGCGTTGGGGGGAGGGGTCCGAACACCGGGGAGCTGTTTTTT.